Shown below are 18 T cell receptor beta chains from a single sample sequenced in a study of cytomegalovirus exposure and HLA in healthy donors. Primers for the PCR totalled 60 Vbeta and 13 Jbeta. Measured with immunoSEQ multiplex PCR; TCRdb has only the in-frame clones, and not every one. Of 150,000 to 200,000 clones listed, roughly 80% are singletons. The sample comprised PBMCs. The receptor source for this set is a human donor in good health.

The chain couples TRBV2 to TRBJ2-1, with 14 bases aligning to TRBD2. J lost 3 bases, V lost 5 bases, and 6 bases had no gene match. Germline CDR1 SNHLY, CDR2 FYNNEI. The CDR3 has 17 amino acids. The CDR3 spells CASSPRLAGGYYNEQFF. Written as DNA, the CDR3 is TGTGCCAGCAGTCCCCGACTAGCGGGGGGGTACTACAATGAGCAGTTCTTC.

V is TRBV6-4 and J is TRBJ2-3; D is unresolved. Germline loops: CDR1 MRHNA, CDR2 SNTAGT. The CDR3 length is 14 residues. V lost 4 bases and J lost 4, with 12 bases in between. For the CDR3, the DNA is TGTGCCAGCAGTGCGTCCGGGTCATCAGATACGCAGTATTTT. Amino acid sequence: CASSASGSSDTQYF.

The count of this clone is one. The chain links TRBV5-5 to TRBJ1-2, with D perhaps matching TRBD1 (5 bases). V lost 0 bases to trimming and J lost 4 bases, with 13 bases between them. Germline CDR1 SGHKS, CDR2 YYEKEE (reference sequence). This CDR3 region has 15 residues. The CDR3 region is CASSLGGGGPYGYTF. The CDR3 DNA follows: TGTGCCAGCAGCTTGGGTGGGGGAGGCCCCTATGGCTACACCTTC.

The chain joins TRBV19 to TRBJ1-5; D is perhaps TRBD1 (5 bases). Germline lookup yields CDR1 LNHDA and CDR2 SQIVND (reference sequence). The CDR3 totals 13 residues. Deletions cut 10 bases from V and 6 bases from J, with 16 bases between. In DNA form, the CDR3 reads TGTGCCACCGCAACCGGGGGAGTTCAGCCCCAGCATTTT. Its translation is CATATGGVQPQHF.

This clone was observed a handful of times. V is TRBV6-5 and J is TRBJ1-4; D is unclear. Germline CDR1 reads MNHEY; CDR2 reads SVGAGI. The CDR3 is 14 residues long. Between the trimmed V and J ends, which lost 3 bases and 6 bases, there was a span of 11 bases. CDR3 sequence (DNA): TGTGCCAGCAGTTATGGTCCCGGGGATGAAAAACTGTTTTTT. This gives the protein CASSYGPGDEKLFF.

This sequence joins TRBV27 and TRBJ2-2; D is perhaps TRBD2 (5 bases). V was clipped by 5 bases and J by 8 bases, with 15 bases between them. The CDR3 contains 14 residues. Germline V CDR1 and CDR2: MNHEY, SMNVEV (reference sequence). The DNA for the CDR3 is TGTGCCAGCAGTCCCGGACTGGCGTTGGGGGAGCTGTTTTTT. It codes for CASSPGLALGELFF.

The CDR3 spells CASSQEVLVPPDTQYF. In DNA form, the CDR3 reads TGTGCCAGCAGCCAGGAGGTATTAGTCCCACCAGATACGCAGTATTTT. V is TRBV7-2 and J is TRBJ2-3; a weak D match, TRBD2 (5 bases). V was clipped by 5 bases and J by 4 bases, with 19 bases between them. This CDR3 is 16 amino acids long. Germline V gene data show CDR1 as SGHTA and CDR2 as FQGNSA. The complete variable domain, with remaining parts taken from reference TRBV7-2 and TRBJ2-3, reads GAGVSQSPSNKVTEKGKDVELRCDPISGHTALYWYRQSLGQGLEFLIYFQGNSAPDKSGLPSDRFSAERTGGSVSTLTIQRTQQEDSAVYLCASSQEVLVPPDTQYFGPGTRLTVL.

The genes are TRBV4-2 and TRBJ2-3; 11 bases fit TRBD2. The CDR3 extends over 16 amino acids. The J segment lost 4 bases and the V segment lost 8 bases, leaving 11 bases of the junction unmatched. Germline CDR1 LGHNA, CDR2 YNFKEQ. The CDR3 nucleotides read TGTGCCAGCGGAAACCGGACTAGCGGGTTCCCAGATACGCAGTATTTT. It translates to CASGNRTSGFPDTQYF.

This clone was counted between two and nine times. The same CDR3 also results from other DNA sequences found in this sample. The chain employs TRBV6-6 and TRBJ2-5; 7 nucleotides agree with TRBD1. V was clipped by 7 bases and J by 1 base; unmatched bases: 6. The CDR3 has 14 amino acids. CDR1 MNHNY and CDR2 SVGAGI come from the germline V gene (reference sequence). The CDR3 DNA reads TGTGCCAGCAACCCAAGGGGGCCCCAAGAGACCCAGTACTTC. This gives the protein CASNPRGPQETQYF.

This chain joins TRBV7-7 and TRBJ1-4; 7 bases map to TRBD1. Germline-derived CDR1 and CDR2 are SSHAT and FNYEAQ (reference sequence). Trimming took 5 bases from V and 6 from J; bases not matched to a gene: 3. The CDR3 runs 13 residues. The CDR3 is CASSLGTDEKLFF. As DNA, the CDR3 is TGTGCCAGCAGCCTCGGGACAGATGAAAAACTGTTTTTT.

The chain recombines TRBV18 with TRBJ2-3, with TRBD1 matching 8 bases. CDR1 and CDR2 from the germline V gene are KGHSH and LQKENI. V lost 1 base, J lost 3 bases, and 3 bases stayed unmatched. The CDR3 is 15 residues long. The chain's CDR3 is CASSPRQGFTDTQYF. CDR3 in DNA: TGTGCCAGCTCACCACGACAGGGGTTTACAGATACGCAGTATTTT.

The chain uses TRBV29-1 and TRBJ2-3; no firm D call. CDR3 size: 11 residues. V lost 5 bases to trimming and J lost 4 bases, with 7 bases between them. CDR1 and CDR2 (germline): SQVTM, ANQGSEA. CDR3 nucleotide sequence: TGCAGCGTTCTGAGCGCAGATACGCAGTATTTT. Its protein is CSVLSADTQYF.

This clone was seen just once. The chain couples TRBV12-5 to TRBJ2-1; the D gene is possibly TRBD1 (6 bases). Germline assignment: CDR1 LGHNT and CDR2 FRNRAP. The ends were cut back, 3 bases at V and 12 bases at J, with 12 bases in the middle. This CDR3 comprises 12 residues. The CDR3: CASGLGEGGQFF. The DNA of the CDR3 is TGTGCTAGTGGTTTAGGGGAAGGGGGGCAGTTCTTC.

This clone occurred a few times. The chain carries TRBV9 and TRBJ1-1; D perhaps matches TRBD1 (5 bases). V gave up 3 bases and J gave up 1 base, with 7 bases separating them. Germline V gene sequence: CDR1 SGDLS, CDR2 YYNGEE. This CDR3 has 13 amino acids. For the CDR3, the DNA is TGTGCCAGCAGCGATACAGGGAACACTGAAGCTTTCTTT. It encodes CASSDTGNTEAFF.

The V call is TRBV23-1, the J call TRBJ2-5; TRBD2 aligns across 7 bases. TRBV23-1 is an open reading frame, and its role is uncertain. This CDR3 is built from 19 residues. V gave up 1 base and J gave up 2 bases; unmatched junction bases: 16. The CDR3 protein is CASSQFGRGNTSTQETQYF. In DNA, the CDR3 is TGCGCCAGCAGTCAATTTGGGAGGGGCAACACCTCAACTCAAGAGACCCAGTACTTC.

This clone was counted only a few times. The V call is TRBV4-3, the J call TRBJ2-3, with 8 nucleotides matching TRBD2. The V segment lost 0 bases and the J segment 2 bases; nucleotides outside the gene matches: 4. The CDR3 has 16 residues. In germline, CDR1 is LGHNA, CDR2 YSLEER. The CDR3 region has the DNA TGCGCCAGCAGCCAAGATCGGGGGGGGGCCACAGATACGCAGTATTTT. This encodes CASSQDRGGATDTQYF.

This clone was observed a single time. The chain combines TRBV4-3 with TRBJ1-4; D is possibly TRBD1 (5 bases). Germline V CDR1 and CDR2: LGHNA, YSLEER. V was pared by 0 bases and J by 4 bases, with 12 bases between. The CDR3 totals 16 residues. CDR3 nucleotides: TGCGCCAGCAGCCAAGATCGGGGGAGCATTAATGAAAAACTGTTTTTT. Translation: CASSQDRGSINEKLFF.

This rearrangement joins TRBV19 to TRBJ2-7; 8 bases line up with TRBD1. The V segment lost 3 bases and the J segment 3 bases; nucleotides outside the gene matches: 7. This CDR3 has 15 amino acids. Per the germline V gene, CDR1 is LNHDA and CDR2 is SQIVND (reference sequence). CDR3 sequence (DNA): TGTGCCAGTAGTATTACAGGGGGTATGATCTACGAGCAGTACTTC. It codes for CASSITGGMIYEQYF.